The source of this TCR beta chain is a study of control samples from healthy donors and cancer patients. Germline V lookup: CDR1 MNHEY, CDR2 SMNVEV (reference sequence). The V and J ends lost 2 bases and 1 base respectively, with 8 bases between them. This CDR3 is 14 amino acids long. Measured with immunoSEQ multiplex PCR; TCRdb has only the in-frame clones, and not every one. Of a few hundred thousand clones listed, 75% to 95% are singletons. Sequencing was performed on PBMCs. The TCR originated in a man between 40 and 49 years old with head and neck cancer. The rearrangement links TRBV27 to TRBJ1-1; D gene unclear. The CDR3 DNA reads as TGTGCCAGCAGTTTAAACGGTCGGAACACTGAAGCTTTCTTT. Translation gives CASSLNGRNTEAFF.